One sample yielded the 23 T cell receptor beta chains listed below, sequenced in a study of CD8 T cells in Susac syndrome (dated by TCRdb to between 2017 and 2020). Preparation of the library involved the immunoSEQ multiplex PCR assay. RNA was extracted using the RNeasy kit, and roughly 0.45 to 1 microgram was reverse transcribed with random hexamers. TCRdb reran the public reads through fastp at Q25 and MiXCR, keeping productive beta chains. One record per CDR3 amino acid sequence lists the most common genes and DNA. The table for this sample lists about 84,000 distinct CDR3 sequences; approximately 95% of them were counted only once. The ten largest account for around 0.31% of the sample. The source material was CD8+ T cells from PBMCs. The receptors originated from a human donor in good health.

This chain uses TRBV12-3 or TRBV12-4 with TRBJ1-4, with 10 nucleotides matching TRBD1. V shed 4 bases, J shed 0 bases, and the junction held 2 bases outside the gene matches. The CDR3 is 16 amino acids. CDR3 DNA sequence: TGTGCCAGCAGTTCCGGACAGGGGGCAACTAATGAAAAACTGTTTTTT. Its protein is CASSSGQGATNEKLFF.

In DNA form, the CDR3 reads TGTGCCAGCTCCCCATACCTATCAATTACCAGTCCAGATACGCAGTATTTT. Translation gives CASSPYLSITSPDTQYF. The chain is built from TRBV18 and TRBJ2-3; D is unclear. Germline CDR1 is KGHSH and CDR2 is LQKENI. CDR3 length: 17 amino acids. V lost 6 bases and J lost 4, with 23 bases in between.

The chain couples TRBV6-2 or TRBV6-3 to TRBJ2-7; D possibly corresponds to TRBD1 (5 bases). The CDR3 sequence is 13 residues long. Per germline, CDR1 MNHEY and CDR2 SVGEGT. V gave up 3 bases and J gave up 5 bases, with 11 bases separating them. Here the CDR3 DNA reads TGTGCCAGCAGTTATCCAGGGCCCGACGAGCAGTACTTC. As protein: CASSYPGPDEQYF.

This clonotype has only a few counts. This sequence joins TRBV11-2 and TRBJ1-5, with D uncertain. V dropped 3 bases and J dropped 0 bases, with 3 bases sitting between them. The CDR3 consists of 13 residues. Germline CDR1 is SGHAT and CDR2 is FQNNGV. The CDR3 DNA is TGTGCCAGCAGCTTTAGTAGCAATCAGCCCCAGCATTTT. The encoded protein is CASSFSSNQPQHF.

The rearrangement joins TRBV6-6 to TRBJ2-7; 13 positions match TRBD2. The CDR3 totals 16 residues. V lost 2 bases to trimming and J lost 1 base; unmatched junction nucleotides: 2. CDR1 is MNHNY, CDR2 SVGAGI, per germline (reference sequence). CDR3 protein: CASSYGLAGASYEQYF. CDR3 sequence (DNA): TGTGCCAGCAGTTACGGACTAGCGGGGGCTTCCTACGAGCAGTACTTC.

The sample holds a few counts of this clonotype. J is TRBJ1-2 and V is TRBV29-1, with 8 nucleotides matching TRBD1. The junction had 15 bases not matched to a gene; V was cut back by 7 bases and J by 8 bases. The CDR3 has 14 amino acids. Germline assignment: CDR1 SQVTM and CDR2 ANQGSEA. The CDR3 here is CSGMDREELRGYTF. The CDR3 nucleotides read TGCAGCGGGATGGACAGGGAAGAATTGAGGGGCTACACCTTC.

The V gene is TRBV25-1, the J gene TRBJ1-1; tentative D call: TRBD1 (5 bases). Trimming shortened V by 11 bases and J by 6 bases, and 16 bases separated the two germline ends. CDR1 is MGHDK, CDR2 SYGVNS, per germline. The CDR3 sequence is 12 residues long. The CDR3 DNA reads TGTGCCGCCGGCGGGGGATTGGCTGAAGCTTTCTTT. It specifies CAAGGGLAEAFF.

This chain's CDR3 is CASSYSIPLAGSGELFF. CDR3 in DNA: TGTGCCAGCAGTTACTCTATCCCACTAGCGGGGTCCGGGGAGCTGTTTTTT. The rearrangement links TRBV6-5 to TRBJ2-2; 10 bases align to TRBD2. Trimming at V came to 0 bases and at J to 6 bases, leaving 7 bases not matched to a gene. CDR1 and CDR2 (germline): MNHEY, SVGAGI. This CDR3 region has 17 residues.

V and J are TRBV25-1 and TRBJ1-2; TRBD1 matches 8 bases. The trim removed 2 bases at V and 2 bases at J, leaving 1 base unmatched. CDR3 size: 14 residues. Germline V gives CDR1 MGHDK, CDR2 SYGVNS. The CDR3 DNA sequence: TGTGCCAGCAGTGAAAGGACAGGGAACTATGGCTACACCTTC. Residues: CASSERTGNYGYTF.

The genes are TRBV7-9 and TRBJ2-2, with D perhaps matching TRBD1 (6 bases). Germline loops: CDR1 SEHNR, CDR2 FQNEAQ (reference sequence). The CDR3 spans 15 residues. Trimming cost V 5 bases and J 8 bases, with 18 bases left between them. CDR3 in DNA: TGTGCCAGCAGCCCCCCAGGACAGTTTCCTGGGGAGCTGTTTTTT. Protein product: CASSPPGQFPGELFF.

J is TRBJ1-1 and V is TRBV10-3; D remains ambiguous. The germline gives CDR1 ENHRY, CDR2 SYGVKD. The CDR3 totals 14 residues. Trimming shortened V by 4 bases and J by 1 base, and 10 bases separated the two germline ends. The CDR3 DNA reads TGTGCCATCAGTGGACGGGAGGGGAACACTGAAGCTTTCTTT. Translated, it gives CAISGREGNTEAFF.

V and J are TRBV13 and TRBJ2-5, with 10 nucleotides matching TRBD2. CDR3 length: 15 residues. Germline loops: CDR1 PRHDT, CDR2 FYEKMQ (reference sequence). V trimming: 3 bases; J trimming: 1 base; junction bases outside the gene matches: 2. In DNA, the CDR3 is TGTGCCAGCAGCTTCCCTAGCGGGGGCCAAGAGACCCAGTACTTC. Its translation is CASSFPSGGQETQYF. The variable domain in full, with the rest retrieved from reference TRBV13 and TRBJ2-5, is AAGVIQSPRHLIKEKRETATLKCYPIPRHDTVYWYQQGPGQDPQFLISFYEKMQSDKGSIPDRFSAQQFSDYHSELNMSSLELGDSALYFCASSFPSGGQETQYFGPGTRLLVL.

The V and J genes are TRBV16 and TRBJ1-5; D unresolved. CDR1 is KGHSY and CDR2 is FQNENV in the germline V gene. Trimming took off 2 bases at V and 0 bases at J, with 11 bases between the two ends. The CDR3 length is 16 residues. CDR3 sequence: CASSQPWTVSNQPQHF. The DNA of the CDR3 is TGTGCCAGCAGCCAACCTTGGACGGTTAGCAATCAGCCCCAGCATTTT.

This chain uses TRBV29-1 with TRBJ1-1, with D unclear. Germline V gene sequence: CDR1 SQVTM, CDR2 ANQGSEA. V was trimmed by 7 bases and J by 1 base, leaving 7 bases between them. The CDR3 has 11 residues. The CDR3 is CSAMSNTEAFF. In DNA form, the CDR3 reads TGCAGCGCCATGTCGAACACTGAAGCTTTCTTT.

The CDR3 loop is CSVELVGALSYEQYF. CDR3 nucleotide sequence: TGCAGCGTTGAATTAGTGGGGGCGTTGTCCTACGAGCAGTACTTC. This sequence joins TRBV29-1 and TRBJ2-7; the D gene is possibly TRBD1 (6 bases). Germline V lookup: CDR1 SQVTM, CDR2 ANQGSEA. The CDR3 is 15 residues long. Trimming pared 2 bases from V and 1 base from J, leaving 15 bases between.

The CDR3: CASSPSLVYEQYF. CDR3 coding DNA: TGTGCCAGCAGCCCTAGCCTCGTCTACGAGCAGTACTTC. This chain joins TRBV7-2 and TRBJ2-7; D may be TRBD2 (5 bases). CDR1 SGHTA and CDR2 FQGNSA come from the germline V gene. The CDR3 is 13 amino acids. V was pared by 5 bases and J by 3 bases, with 11 bases between.

This chain's CDR3 is CASRISPQEYQETQYF. CDR3 nucleotides: TGTGCCAGCAGGATCAGTCCCCAGGAGTACCAAGAGACCCAGTACTTC. The genes are TRBV6-1 and TRBJ2-5; D is ambiguous. This CDR3 contains 16 residues. V was cut by 6 bases and J by 0 bases, with 17 bases left in between. CDR1 MNHNS and CDR2 SASEGT come from the germline V gene.

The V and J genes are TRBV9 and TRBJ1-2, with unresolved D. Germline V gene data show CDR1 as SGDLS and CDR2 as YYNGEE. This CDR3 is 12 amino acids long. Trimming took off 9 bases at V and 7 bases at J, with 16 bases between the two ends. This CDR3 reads CATSGPSPGYTF. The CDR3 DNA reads TGTGCCACCTCTGGGCCCAGCCCTGGCTACACCTTC.

The CDR3 DNA sequence: TGTGCCAGCACCCGACTAGCGGGGGGGCCCGAGACCCAGTACTTC. Translated, it gives CASTRLAGGPETQYF. This sequence joins TRBV6-2 or TRBV6-3 and TRBJ2-5; 14 bases match TRBD2. The CDR3 runs 15 residues. V lost 7 bases, J lost 5 bases, and 6 bases stayed unmatched. Germline V lookup: CDR1 MNHEY, CDR2 SVGEGT.

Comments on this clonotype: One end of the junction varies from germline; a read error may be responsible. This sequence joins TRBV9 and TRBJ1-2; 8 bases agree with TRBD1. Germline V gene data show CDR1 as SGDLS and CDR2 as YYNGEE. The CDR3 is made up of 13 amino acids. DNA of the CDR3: TGTGCCAGCAGCGGACAGTATGGGACAGGTCAGGCCTTC. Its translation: CASSGQYGTGQAF. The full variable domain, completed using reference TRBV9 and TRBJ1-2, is DSGVTQTPKHLITATGQRVTLRCSPRSGDLSVYWYQQSLDQGLQFLIQYYNGEERAKGNILERFSAQQFPDLHSELNLSSLELGDSALYFCASSGQYGTGQAFGSGTRLTVV.

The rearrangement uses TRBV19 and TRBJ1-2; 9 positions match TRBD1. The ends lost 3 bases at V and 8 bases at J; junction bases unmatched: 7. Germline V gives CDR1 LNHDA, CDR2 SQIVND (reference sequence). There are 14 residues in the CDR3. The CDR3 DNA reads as TGTGCCAGTAGTATCGGGGACAGGGCAAGCGGCTACACCTTC. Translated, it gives CASSIGDRASGYTF.

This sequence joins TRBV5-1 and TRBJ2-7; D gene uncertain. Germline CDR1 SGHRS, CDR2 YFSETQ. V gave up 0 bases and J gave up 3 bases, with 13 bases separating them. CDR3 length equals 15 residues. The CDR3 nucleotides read TGCGCCAGCAGCTTGGCCCCCGACGGTTTCTACGAGCAGTACTTC. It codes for CASSLAPDGFYEQYF.

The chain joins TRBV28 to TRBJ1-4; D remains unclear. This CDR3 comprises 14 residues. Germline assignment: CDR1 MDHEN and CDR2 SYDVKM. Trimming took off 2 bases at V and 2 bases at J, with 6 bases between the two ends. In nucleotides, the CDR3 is TGTGCCAGCAGTTTAAGTGGTACTAATGAAAAACTGTTTTTT. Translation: CASSLSGTNEKLFF.